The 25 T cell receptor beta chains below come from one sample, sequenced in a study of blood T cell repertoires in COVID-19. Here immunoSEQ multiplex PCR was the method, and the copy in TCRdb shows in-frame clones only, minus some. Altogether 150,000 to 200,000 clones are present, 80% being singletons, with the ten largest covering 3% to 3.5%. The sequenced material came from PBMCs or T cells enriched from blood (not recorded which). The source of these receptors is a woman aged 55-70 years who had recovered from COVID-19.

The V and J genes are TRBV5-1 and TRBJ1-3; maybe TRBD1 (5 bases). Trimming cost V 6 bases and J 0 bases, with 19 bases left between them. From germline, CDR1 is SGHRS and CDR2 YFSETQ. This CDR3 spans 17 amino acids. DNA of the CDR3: TGCGCCAGCAAGCTCGTAACGGGGGACTCCTCTGGAAACACCATATATTTT. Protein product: CASKLVTGDSSGNTIYF. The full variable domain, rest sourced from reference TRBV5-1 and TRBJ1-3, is KAGVTQTPRYLIKTRGQQVTLSCSPISGHRSVSWYQQTPGQGLQFLFEYFSETQRNKGNFPGRFSGRQFSNSRSEMNVSTLELGDSALYLCASKLVTGDSSGNTIYFGEGSWLTVV.

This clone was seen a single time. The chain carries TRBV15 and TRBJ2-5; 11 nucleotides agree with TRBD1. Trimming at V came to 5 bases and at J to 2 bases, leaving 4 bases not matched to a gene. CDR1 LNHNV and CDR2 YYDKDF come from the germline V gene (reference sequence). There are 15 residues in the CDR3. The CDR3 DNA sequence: TGTGCCACCAGCCGGGACAGGGGGAAACAAGAGACCCAGTACTTC. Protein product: CATSRDRGKQETQYF. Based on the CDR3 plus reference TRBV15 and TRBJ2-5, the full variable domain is DAMVIQNPRYQVTQFGKPVTLSCSQTLNHNVMYWYQQKSSQAPKLLFHYYDKDFNNEADTPDNFQSRRPNTSFCFLDIRSPGLGDTAMYLCATSRDRGKQETQYFGPGTRLLVL.

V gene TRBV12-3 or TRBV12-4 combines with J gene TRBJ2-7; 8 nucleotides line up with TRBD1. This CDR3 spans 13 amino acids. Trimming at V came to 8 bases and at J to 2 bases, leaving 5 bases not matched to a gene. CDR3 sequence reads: CASQRQGTYEQYF. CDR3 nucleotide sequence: TGTGCCAGCCAGAGACAGGGGACCTACGAGCAGTACTTC.

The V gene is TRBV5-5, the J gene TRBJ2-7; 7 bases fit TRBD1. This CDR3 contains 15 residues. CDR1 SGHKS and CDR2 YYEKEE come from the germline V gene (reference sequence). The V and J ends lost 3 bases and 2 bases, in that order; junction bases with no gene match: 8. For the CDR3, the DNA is TGTGCCAGCAGCTCGCCGGAAGACAGGGCCTACGAGCAGTACTTC. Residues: CASSSPEDRAYEQYF. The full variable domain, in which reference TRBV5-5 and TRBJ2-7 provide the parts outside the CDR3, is DAGVTQSPTHLIKTRGQQVTLRCSPISGHKSVSWYQQVLGQGPQFIFQYYEKEERGRGNFPDRFSARQFPNYSSELNVNALLLGDSALYLCASSSPEDRAYEQYFGPGTRLTVT.

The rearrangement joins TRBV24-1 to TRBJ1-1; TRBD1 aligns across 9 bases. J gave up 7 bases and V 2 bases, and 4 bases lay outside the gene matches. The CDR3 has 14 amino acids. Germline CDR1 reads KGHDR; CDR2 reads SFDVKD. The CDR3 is CATSDSTGGYEAFF. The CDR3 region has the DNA TGTGCCACCAGTGATTCAACAGGGGGCTATGAAGCTTTCTTT.

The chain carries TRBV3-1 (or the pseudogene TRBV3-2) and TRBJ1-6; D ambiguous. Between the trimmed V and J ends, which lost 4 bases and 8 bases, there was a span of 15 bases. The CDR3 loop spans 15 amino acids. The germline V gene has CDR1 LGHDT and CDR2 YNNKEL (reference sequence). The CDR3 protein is CASSPPDGGYSPLHF. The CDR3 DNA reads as TGTGCCAGCAGCCCTCCGGACGGAGGGTATTCACCCCTCCACTTT.

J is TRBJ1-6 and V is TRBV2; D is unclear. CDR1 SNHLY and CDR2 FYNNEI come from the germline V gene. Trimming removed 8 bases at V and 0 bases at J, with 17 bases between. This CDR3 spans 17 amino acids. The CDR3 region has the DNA TGTGCCAGCGAATCGGACTCCTCGAGCTCCTATAATTCACCCCTCCACTTT. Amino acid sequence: CASESDSSSSYNSPLHF.

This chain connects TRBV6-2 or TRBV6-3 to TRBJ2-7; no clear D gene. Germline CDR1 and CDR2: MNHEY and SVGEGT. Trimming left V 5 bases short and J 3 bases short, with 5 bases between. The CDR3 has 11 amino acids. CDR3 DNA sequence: TGTGCCAGCAGTGAGATCTACGAGCAGTACTTC. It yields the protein CASSEIYEQYF.

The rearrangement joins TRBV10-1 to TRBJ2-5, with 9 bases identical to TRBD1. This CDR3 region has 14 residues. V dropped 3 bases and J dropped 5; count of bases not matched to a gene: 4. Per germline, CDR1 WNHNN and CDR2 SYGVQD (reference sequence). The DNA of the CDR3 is TGCGCCAGCAGTGATGACAGGGGGATGGAGACCCAGTACTTC. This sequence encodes CASSDDRGMETQYF.

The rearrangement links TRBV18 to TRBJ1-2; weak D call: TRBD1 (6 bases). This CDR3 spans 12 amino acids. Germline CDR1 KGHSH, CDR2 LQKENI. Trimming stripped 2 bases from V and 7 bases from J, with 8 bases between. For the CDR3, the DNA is TGTGCCAGCTCACCAGCAGGGGCTGGCTACACCTTC. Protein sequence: CASSPAGAGYTF.

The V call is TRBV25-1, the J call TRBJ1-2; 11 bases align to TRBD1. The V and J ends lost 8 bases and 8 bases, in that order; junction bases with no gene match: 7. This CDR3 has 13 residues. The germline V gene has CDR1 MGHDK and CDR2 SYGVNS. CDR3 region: CASHPGTGGGYTF. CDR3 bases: TGTGCCAGCCACCCCGGGACAGGGGGGGGCTACACCTTC.

CDR3 coding DNA: TGTGCCAGCAGCTTTTGGGCGGATACGCAGTATTTT. Translated, it gives CASSFWADTQYF. This chain links TRBV5-4 with TRBJ2-3; no firm D call. V lost 2 bases and J lost 6, with 7 bases in between. Germline V lookup: CDR1 SGHNT, CDR2 YYREEE (reference sequence). The CDR3 totals 12 residues. The whole variable domain, filled in from reference TRBV5-4 and TRBJ2-3, reads ETGVTQSPTHLIKTRGQQVTLRCSSQSGHNTVSWYQQALGQGPQFIFQYYREEENGRGNFPPRFSGLQFPNYSSELNVNALELDDSALYLCASSFWADTQYFGPGTRLTVL.

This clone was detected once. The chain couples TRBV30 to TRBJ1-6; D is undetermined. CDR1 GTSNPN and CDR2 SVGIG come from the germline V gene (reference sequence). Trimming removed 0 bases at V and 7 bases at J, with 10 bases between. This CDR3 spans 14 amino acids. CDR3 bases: TGTGCCTGGAGTGTAGCGGGGATGAATTCACCCCTCCACTTT. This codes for CAWSVAGMNSPLHF.

The CDR3 sequence: CASSLSRLGLTEAFF. CDR3 nucleotides: TGCGCCAGCAGCTTGTCCAGGCTGGGGCTTACTGAAGCTTTCTTT. V and J are TRBV5-1 and TRBJ1-1; D perhaps matches TRBD1 (5 bases). Between the trimmed V and J ends, which lost 1 base and 5 bases, there was a span of 15 bases. The CDR3 extends over 15 amino acids. Germline-derived CDR1 and CDR2 are SGHRS and YFSETQ.

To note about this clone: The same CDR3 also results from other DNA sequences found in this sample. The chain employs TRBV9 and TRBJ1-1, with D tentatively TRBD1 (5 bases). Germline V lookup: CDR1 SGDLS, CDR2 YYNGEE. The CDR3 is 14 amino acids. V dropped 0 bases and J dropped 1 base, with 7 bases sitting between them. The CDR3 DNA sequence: TGTGCCAGCAGCGTAGCCGGGGGGAACACTGAAGCTTTCTTT. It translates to CASSVAGGNTEAFF.

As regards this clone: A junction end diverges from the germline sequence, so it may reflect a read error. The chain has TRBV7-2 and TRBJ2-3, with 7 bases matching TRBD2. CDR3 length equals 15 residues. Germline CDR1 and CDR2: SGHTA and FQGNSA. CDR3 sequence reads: CASSLALAGTDTQYF. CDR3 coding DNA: TGTGCCAGCAGCCTAGCGCTAGCGGGCACAGATACGCAGTATTTT.

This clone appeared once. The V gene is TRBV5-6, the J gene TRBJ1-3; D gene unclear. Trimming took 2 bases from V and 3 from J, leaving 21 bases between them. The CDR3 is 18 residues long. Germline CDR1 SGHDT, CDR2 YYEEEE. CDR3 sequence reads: CASSFGRSTPSGGNTIYF. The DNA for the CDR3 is TGTGCCAGCAGCTTTGGGCGTTCTACTCCGTCTGGTGGAAACACCATATATTTT.

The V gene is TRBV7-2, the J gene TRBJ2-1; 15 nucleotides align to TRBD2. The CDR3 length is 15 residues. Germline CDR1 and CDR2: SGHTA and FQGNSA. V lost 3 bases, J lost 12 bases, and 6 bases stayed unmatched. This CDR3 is CASSLTGTSGGRQFF. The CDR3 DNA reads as TGTGCCAGCAGCTTGACCGGGACTAGCGGGGGGCGGCAGTTCTTC. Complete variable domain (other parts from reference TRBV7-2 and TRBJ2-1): GAGVSQSPSNKVTEKGKDVELRCDPISGHTALYWYRQSLGQGLEFLIYFQGNSAPDKSGLPSDRFSAERTGGSVSTLTIQRTQQEDSAVYLCASSLTGTSGGRQFFGPGTRLTVL.

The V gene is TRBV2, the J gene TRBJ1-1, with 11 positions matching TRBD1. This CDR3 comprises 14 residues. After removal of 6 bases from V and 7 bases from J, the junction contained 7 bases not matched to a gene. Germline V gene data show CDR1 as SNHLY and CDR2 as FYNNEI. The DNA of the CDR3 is TGTGCCAGCAGCGCCGGGACAGGGGGGGATGAAGCTTTCTTT. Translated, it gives CASSAGTGGDEAFF.

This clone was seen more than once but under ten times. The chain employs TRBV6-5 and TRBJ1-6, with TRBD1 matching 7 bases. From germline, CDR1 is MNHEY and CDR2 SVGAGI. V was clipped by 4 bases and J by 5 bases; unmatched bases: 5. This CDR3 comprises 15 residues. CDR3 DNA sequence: TGTGCCAGCAGTTTGGGACAGCCCGATAATTCACCCCTCCACTTT. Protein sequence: CASSLGQPDNSPLHF.

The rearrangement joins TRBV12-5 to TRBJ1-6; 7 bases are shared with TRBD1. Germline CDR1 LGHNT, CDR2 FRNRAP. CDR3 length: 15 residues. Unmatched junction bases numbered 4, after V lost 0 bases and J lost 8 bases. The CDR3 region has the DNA TGTGCTAGTGGTTTGGTACAGGGGAGGCATTCACCCCTCCACTTT. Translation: CASGLVQGRHSPLHF.

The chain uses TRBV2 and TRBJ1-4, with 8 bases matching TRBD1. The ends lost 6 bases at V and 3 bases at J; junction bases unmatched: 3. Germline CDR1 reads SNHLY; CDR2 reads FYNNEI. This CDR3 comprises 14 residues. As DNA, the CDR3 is TGTGCCAGCAGGACGGACAGGGCTAATGAAAAACTGTTTTTT. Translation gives CASRTDRANEKLFF.

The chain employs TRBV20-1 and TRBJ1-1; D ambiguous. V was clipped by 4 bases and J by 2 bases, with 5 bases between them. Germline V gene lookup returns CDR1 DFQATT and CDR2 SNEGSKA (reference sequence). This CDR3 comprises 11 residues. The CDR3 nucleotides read TGCAGTGCTATAATTAACACTGAAGCTTTCTTT. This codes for CSAIINTEAFF.

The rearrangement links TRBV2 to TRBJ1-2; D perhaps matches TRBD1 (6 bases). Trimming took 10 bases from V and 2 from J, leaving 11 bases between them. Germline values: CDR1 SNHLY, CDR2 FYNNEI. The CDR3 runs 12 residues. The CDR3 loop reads CAKKDRNYGYTF. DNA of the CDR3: TGTGCCAAAAAAGACAGGAACTATGGCTACACCTTC.

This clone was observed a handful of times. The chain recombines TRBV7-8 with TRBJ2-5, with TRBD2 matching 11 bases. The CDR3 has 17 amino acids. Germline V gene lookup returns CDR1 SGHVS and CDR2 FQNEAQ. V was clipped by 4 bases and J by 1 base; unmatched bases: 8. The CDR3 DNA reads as TGTGCCAGCAGCTCACCCAGACTAGCGGGGTTCCAAGAGACCCAGTACTTC. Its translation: CASSSPRLAGFQETQYF.